This T cell receptor beta chain comes out of a study of shared clonotypes between healthy human individuals (dated by TCRdb to the early 2020s). Regarding the complete study: The cohort included a few men and a couple of women between 18 and 49 years of age. Per donor, three plates each were used for CD4 naive and CD4 memory, two for CD8 naive, and one for CD8 memory. Each donor's leukapheresis produced roughly between about 0.9 and 9.5 billion PBMCs. Libraries were prepared and TCR repertoires were sequenced by different laboratories using diverse techniques, in order to increase sequencing depth and limit assay-specific biases. To estimate repertoire size and how much clonotypes are shared between individuals, the study performed deep sequencing of blood TCR repertoires from roughly five healthy adults.

TCR CDR3 regions were amplified from genomic DNA by multiplex PCR using the deep immunoSEQ assay. Extracted genomic DNA from each cell subset was spread evenly across all wells of several immunoSEQ 96-well plates, with each plate serving as a replicate. For sorted subsets, around 200 ng genomic DNA, equal to about 30,000 T cell genomes, was loaded into each replicate PCR. The purified libraries were quantified using a Qubit 3.0 fluorometer, sized with a Bioanalyzer 2100, and then quantified again using the KAPA Library Quantification kit. Every immunoSEQ 96-well plate was sequenced on a dedicated single-read 150-cycle Illumina NextSeq 550 flow cell. The source study handled its data this way. Because the immunoSEQ output held only junctional sequences and lacked quality scores, the filtering could not match the filtering applied to full-length reads. To assign V/J genes and CDR3, sequences were annotated using PyIR, a Python wrapper for IgBLAST v1.9, with IMGT germline references. Any read was removed if the V/J assignment was weak (E-value above 1e-6), the CDR3 was missing, or the read contained stop codons, out-of-frame junctions, or ambiguous translated residues. V3J clonotypes were defined as sequences sharing an identical inferred V gene, J gene, and CDR3 amino acid sequence. Percentage overlap between repertoires was calculated by dividing the number of shared unique clonotypes by the size of the smaller repertoire. RTK rarefaction, the Chao1 estimator, and Recon v2.1 estimates of unobserved clonotypes were used to assess repertoire richness. For all TCRbeta clonotypes obtained by the gDNA method from several donors, generation probabilities were computed with OLGA. This immuneACCESS table, as held by TCRdb, lists in-frame sequences with V and J called but not all clones. Of the missing ones, under half trace to an unresolved V gene in checked studies; the others have no known cause. Clone size and V and J calls were adopted from that table, with D and trimming inferred from the DNA. The sample table lists about 1.5 million clones, about 96% of them with a count of one. The ten largest make up more than 0.9% of the sample.

Donors were healthy HIV-negative adults with no recently reported acute infections or vaccinations. All donors were Caucasian adults living in Nashville, Tennessee, USA. Magnetic negative selection was used to enrich CD4+ T cells, after which naive cells were positively selected on CD45RA and the negative fraction became the memory subset. Blood was obtained by leukapheresis, after which PBMCs were separated by Ficoll-Histopaque density gradient centrifugation and cryopreserved in liquid nitrogen vapor phase. Analytical flow cytometry was used to check the purity and quantity of every magnetically sorted T cell population. Genomic DNA was isolated from every sorted fraction and measured by UV absorbance on a Nanodrop 2000c. Germline trimming: 6 bases from V, 6 bases from J; junction bases outside gene matches: 11. The CDR3 goes from the cysteine to the phenylalanine over 16 residues. The sequence is cut down to CDR3 DNA, 48 bases in frame from base 1. The germline V gene yields MDHEN for CDR1 and SYDVKM for CDR2.

Summary of the overall study and its limitations: Based on pairwise subsampling, the degree of clonotype sharing among donors was expected to be affected by sequencing depth. Because the study included only a small number of donors, the genetic and exposure-history diversity represented was limited. Compared with non-shared clonotypes, clonotypes shared by all four sorted-subset donors had higher generation probabilities. About 5% of naive CD4, around 3.5% of naive CD8, about 2.4% of memory CD4, and around 0.42% of memory CD8 clonotypes were shared across several donors. Naive subsets generally had larger estimated clonotype richness than memory subsets. Sampling was restricted to blood, and TCR repertoires in tissue are likely to differ from TCR repertoires in blood. Rarefaction of sorted-subset datasets indicated incomplete sequencing despite the large sequencing depth.

A word on this clone: Its antigen is not yet known. No base quality values were provided; no much bigger clone lies one nucleotide off.

The specimen sequenced was naive CD4+ T cells sorted from blood. Sample cell subset or site, as interpreted from the label and publication: CD45RA+ positively selected. This TCR derives from a man aged 25-45 years in good health. Recombination joined TRBV28 with TRBJ1-5, with 10 bases in between that match TRBD1. The CDR3 in this case is CASRLSGTGDGQPQHF. The base sequence is TGTGCCAGCAGGCTATCCGGGACAGGGGACGGTCAGCCCCAGCATTTT.